The TCR beta chain under discussion was sequenced for a study of blood T cell repertoires in COVID-19. Study details: T cells, B-cell-depleted T cells, or PBMCs provided the cDNA or gDNA that served as material.

In the original workflow: Counts of nucleated cells, estimated from reference gene primer amplification, were obtained. Assay used: immunoSEQ multiplex PCR; TCRdb lists only in-frame clones, some missing. V and J calls and clone size are as listed in that table; D and trimming were resolved from the DNA. The sample includes approximately 63,000 clones, 70% to 90% seen only once; the top ten take approximately 17%. CDR3 size: 13 residues. Trimming stripped 3 bases from V and 3 bases from J, with 8 bases between. The germline V gene encodes CDR1 KGHSH and CDR2 LQKENI. The V and J genes are TRBV18 and TRBJ2-5, with TRBD2 as a possible D gene (5 bases). Sequencing input: peripheral blood. The source of this sequence is a woman older than 75 with active COVID-19. CDR3 sequence reads: CASSPRGKETQYF. The CDR3 DNA follows: TGTGCCAGCTCACCGAGAGGGAAAGAGACCCAGTACTTC. Drawing the rest from reference TRBV18 and TRBJ2-5, the complete variable domain is NAGVMQNPRHLVRRRGQEARLRCSPMKGHSHVYWYRQLPEEGLKFMVYLQKENIIDESGMPKERFSAEFPKEGPSILRIQQVVRGDSAAYFCASSPRGKETQYFGPGTRLLVL.